This is a list of T cell receptor beta chains from one sample in a study of low-dose radiotherapy and immunotherapy resistance in tumors. Each CDR3 protein gets one entry after TCRdb re-called the reads with MiXCR. Of about 64,000 distinct CDR3 sequences listed, around 27% were seen once; the top ten hold roughly 6.5%. The sample was PBMCs, taken before treatment. These receptors were taken from a male donor with rectosigmoid adenocarcinoma. The CDR3 runs from the conserved cysteine through the conserved F or W.

v_gene,len,j_gene,CDR3aa
TRBV28,13,TRBJ1-5,CASSQDYSQPQHF
TRBV9,16,TRBJ2-5,CASRPAGGTGGETQYF
TRBV24-1,16,TRBJ2-3,CATSDPGGLQTDTQYF
TRBV28,15,TRBJ1-1,CASSLPDRGRTEAFF
TRBV27,17,TRBJ2-7,CASSSRAGTGIPYEQYF
TRBV18,14,TRBJ1-5,CASSGQASNQPQHF
TRBV29-1,11,TRBJ2-3,CSGEGLAGEYF
TRBV2,13,TRBJ1-5,CASSEERTQPQHF
TRBV18,16,TRBJ2-3,CASSPRGSGNTDTQYF
TRBV4-1,14,TRBJ1-1,CASSQDRRGTEAFF
TRBV5-6,16,TRBJ2-3,CASSFGDWARTDTQYF
TRBV7-9,15,TRBJ2-3,CASSQAGGGADTQYF
TRBV10-3,15,TRBJ2-1,CAISESGEGYNEQFF
TRBV6-2/TRBV6-3,16,TRBJ2-7,CASSLNPGLALTEQYF
TRBV5-6,15,TRBJ2-3,CASSLRQGAQDTQYF
TRBV6-2/TRBV6-3,14,TRBJ2-3,CASTRTASTDTQYF
TRBV7-2,16,TRBJ2-5,CASSLSLAGDQEPQYF
TRBV16,17,TRBJ2-1,CASSHDRGRSSYNEQFF
TRBV27,14,TRBJ1-5,CASSFRGSDQPQHF
TRBV20-1,13,TRBJ2-6,CSVEAPGANVLTF
TRBV2,17,TRBJ2-2,CASSEVVAGSSGGELFF
TRBV4-3,17,TRBJ2-3,CASSQEDSLPGYGTQYF
TRBV15,15,TRBJ2-7,CATSRDPSGRWEQYF
TRBV20-1,15,TRBJ2-5,CSARVGNPQRETQYF
TRBV10-3,13,TRBJ2-7,CAISWDRTREQYF
TRBV12-3/TRBV12-4,13,TRBJ1-1,CASRLGVNTEAFF
TRBV7-8,15,TRBJ2-5,CASRFLAGYGETQYF
TRBV10-3,17,TRBJ1-5,CAISDPISGESNQPQHF
TRBV13,16,TRBJ2-2,CASSLAKQGKGGELFF
TRBV11-2,15,TRBJ1-1,CASSLFVSSSIEAFF
TRBV6-5,14,TRBJ2-7,CASSYGSSRDEQYF
TRBV5-1,15,TRBJ2-1,CASSPVSEGNNEQFF
TRBV29-1,11,TRBJ1-1,CSAAANTEAFF
TRBV20-1,14,TRBJ1-1,CSAPPPGGETEAFF
TRBV29-1,14,TRBJ2-5,CSVLTGNMAETQYF
TRBV3-1,15,TRBJ2-3,CASSQGTGALDTQYF
TRBV3-1,16,TRBJ2-1,CASSHWTSGSFNEQFF
TRBV18,17,TRBJ2-3,CASSPIGLAGGADTQYF
TRBV19,13,TRBJ2-1,CASSIGQANEQFF
TRBV20-1,15,TRBJ2-2,CSPIAGLAGSGELFF
TRBV20-1,12,TRBJ2-7,CSASTQLYEQYF
TRBV10-3,13,TRBJ1-2,CAISEPGTGAYTF
TRBV7-2,15,TRBJ2-7,CASSFSGYSTYEQYF
TRBV7-3,12,TRBJ2-2,CASSLQSGELFF
TRBV20-1,16,TRBJ2-3,CSASSILKLGTDTQYF
TRBV12-3/TRBV12-4,13,TRBJ1-5,CASSKNSNQPQHF
TRBV10-3,15,TRBJ2-1,CATRTGLISYNEQFF